The 11 T cell receptor beta chains below come from one sample, sequenced in a study of blood T cell repertoires in COVID-19. The assay was immunoSEQ multiplex PCR, and TCRdb's table has in-frame clones only and misses some. This table holds 300,000 to 350,000 clones, 80% to 90% found once. The sample consisted of PBMCs or T cells enriched from blood (not recorded which). Receptors originate from a man younger than 40 who had recovered from COVID-19.

The genes are TRBV5-1 and TRBJ1-6, with 8 bases aligning to TRBD1. J was trimmed by 3 bases and V by 0 bases; bases with no gene match: 8. The CDR3 totals 18 residues. In germline, CDR1 is SGHRS, CDR2 YFSETQ. In DNA, the CDR3 is TGCGCCAGCAGCTTGGGGTGGGACAGGTCCCTCTATAATTCACCCCTCCACTTT. Translating gives CASSLGWDRSLYNSPLHF.

The J gene is TRBJ2-3, the V gene TRBV6-5; possible D gene TRBD1, 6 bases. The CDR3 consists of 14 residues. Germline loops: CDR1 MNHEY, CDR2 SVGAGI. The V gene lost 5 bases and the J gene lost 2 bases, with 11 bases spanning the gap. In DNA form, the CDR3 reads TGTGCCAGCAGTACCGGACAGCACACAGATACGCAGTATTTT. Residues: CASSTGQHTDTQYF.

This chain connects TRBV18 to TRBJ2-7; D ambiguous. Germline V gene lookup returns CDR1 KGHSH and CDR2 LQKENI. There are 16 residues in the CDR3. Trimming left V 3 bases short and J 0 bases short, with 15 bases between. CDR3 DNA sequence: TGTGCCAGCTCACCCTTTCCACATTCACCCTCCTACGAGCAGTACTTC. Protein sequence: CASSPFPHSPSYEQYF. The full variable domain, its missing parts supplied by reference TRBV18 and TRBJ2-7, is NAGVMQNPRHLVRRRGQEARLRCSPMKGHSHVYWYRQLPEEGLKFMVYLQKENIIDESGMPKERFSAEFPKEGPSILRIQQVVRGDSAAYFCASSPFPHSPSYEQYFGPGTRLTVT.

The V gene is TRBV10-3, the J gene TRBJ2-4; possibly TRBD2 for D (5 bases). The length of the CDR3 is 17 residues. V dropped 0 bases and J dropped 0 bases, with 12 bases sitting between them. Germline loops: CDR1 ENHRY, CDR2 SYGVKD. The chain's CDR3 is CAISESSGPLAKNIQYF. CDR3 DNA: TGTGCCATCAGTGAGTCGAGCGGACCGCTAGCCAAAAACATTCAGTACTTC.

CDR3 loop: CASRGSGASYNEQFF. The CDR3 DNA follows: TGTGCCAGCAGGGGGTCAGGGGCTTCCTACAATGAGCAGTTCTTC. The chain carries TRBV6-5 and TRBJ2-1; D perhaps matches TRBD1 (6 bases). This CDR3 region has 15 residues. Looked up from germline, CDR1 is MNHEY and CDR2 is SVGAGI. The V end lost 6 bases, the J end lost 1 base, and 13 bases lay between the germline ends.

This clone was seen just once. The chain's CDR3 is CSVVGGRTEAFF. The DNA of the CDR3 is TGCAGCGTTGTCGGGGGACGCACTGAAGCTTTCTTT. The chain recombines TRBV29-1 with TRBJ1-1, with a possible D match to TRBD1 (5 bases). Germline V gene lookup returns CDR1 SQVTM and CDR2 ANQGSEA. The ends were cut back, 4 bases at V and 4 bases at J, with 10 bases in the middle. The CDR3 totals 12 residues.

This clone has a handful of counts. The chain joins TRBV4-1 to TRBJ2-4, with D possibly TRBD2 on 6 matching bases. V gave up 1 base and J gave up 0 bases, with 13 bases separating them. The CDR3 length is 17 residues. Germline V gene lookup returns CDR1 MGHRA and CDR2 YSYEKL. Here the CDR3 reads CASSQAPGDLAKNIQYF. The DNA of the CDR3 is TGCGCCAGCAGCCAAGCTCCGGGGGATCTAGCCAAAAACATTCAGTACTTC.

The gene calls are TRBV30 and TRBJ1-5; no clear D. The V end lost 2 bases, the J end lost 2 bases, and 13 bases lay between the germline ends. The CDR3 sequence is 15 residues long. CDR1 is GTSNPN, CDR2 SVGIG, per germline (reference sequence). The CDR3 nucleotides are TGTGCCTGGAGTCCCGGTAGCGGGGGCAATCAGCCCCAGCATTTT. Translated, it gives CAWSPGSGGNQPQHF.

This chain connects TRBV15 to TRBJ1-2, with 8 nucleotides matching TRBD1. V lost 1 base to trimming and J lost 5 bases; unmatched junction nucleotides: 6. This CDR3 has 15 residues. CDR1 LNHNV and CDR2 YYDKDF come from the germline V gene (reference sequence). CDR3 in amino acids: CATSRAGQGGYGYTF. In nucleotides, the CDR3 is TGTGCCACCAGCAGAGCAGGACAGGGAGGTTATGGCTACACCTTC. Full variable domain (rest looked up from reference TRBV15 and TRBJ1-2): DAMVIQNPRYQVTQFGKPVTLSCSQTLNHNVMYWYQQKSSQAPKLLFHYYDKDFNNEADTPDNFQSRRPNTSFCFLDIRSPGLGDTAMYLCATSRAGQGGYGYTFGSGTRLTVV.

This chain connects TRBV18 to TRBJ1-2, with D unresolved. The V gene lost 2 bases and the J gene lost 3 bases, with 4 bases spanning the gap. The V gene's germline CDR1 is KGHSH and CDR2 LQKENI. The CDR3 is 12 amino acids. CDR3 protein: CASSPGHYGYTF. The CDR3 region has the DNA TGTGCCAGCTCACCAGGGCACTATGGCTACACCTTC.

The chain links TRBV5-6 to TRBJ2-1; 7 bases match TRBD2. Germline V gene lookup returns CDR1 SGHDT and CDR2 YYEEEE. The CDR3 spans 16 residues. Losses at the gene ends were 4 bases for V and 2 bases for J; bases not matched to a gene: 9. The CDR3 sequence is CASSRGGPEPYNEQFF. CDR3 in DNA: TGTGCCAGCAGCCGGGGAGGGCCCGAGCCCTACAATGAGCAGTTCTTC.